This T cell receptor beta chain was sequenced for a study of OX40 agonist ivuxolimab in advanced cancers. The study's findings and limits: A proportion of nonresponders additionally exhibited low normalized T-cell clonal expansion.

On this clone: As yet, its antigen is unknown.

This CDR3 is built from 11 residues. Germline V gene sequence: CDR1 GTSNPN, CDR2 SVGIG (reference sequence). The V and J ends lost 2 bases and 5 bases respectively, with 6 bases between them. Data came from immunoSEQ multiplex PCR; TCRdb stores just in-frame clones and leaves some out. In the table there are 15,000 to 20,000 clones, around 88% of which are singletons. The sample consisted of CD4+ or CD8+ T cells sorted from blood, taken in a trial of the OX40 agonist ivuxolimab. The chain combines TRBV30 with TRBJ2-5; the D is unclear. This receptor was obtained from an adult with an advanced solid tumor such as melanoma, head and neck, liver or kidney cancer. The CDR3 nucleotides are TGTGCCTGGAGTTCCTACGAGACCCAGTACTTC. Translating it yields CAWSSYETQYF.